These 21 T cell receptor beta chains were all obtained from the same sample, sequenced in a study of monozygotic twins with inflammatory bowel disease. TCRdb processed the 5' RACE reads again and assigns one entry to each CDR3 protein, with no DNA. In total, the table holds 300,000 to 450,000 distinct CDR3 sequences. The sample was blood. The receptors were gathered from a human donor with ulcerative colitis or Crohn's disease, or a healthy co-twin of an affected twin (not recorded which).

CDR3 in amino acids: CSATDKDSNQPQHF. The rearrangement uses TRBV20-1 and TRBJ1-5. CDR1 is DFQATT and CDR2 is SNEGSKA in the germline V gene (reference sequence). The CDR3 is 14 residues long.

The CDR3 sequence is CASSAQGGSYGYTF. V is TRBV4-3 and J is TRBJ1-2; TCRdb proposes TRBD1, but this gene call is untestable without DNA. Germline V CDR1 and CDR2: LGHNA, YSLEER. This CDR3 is 14 amino acids long.

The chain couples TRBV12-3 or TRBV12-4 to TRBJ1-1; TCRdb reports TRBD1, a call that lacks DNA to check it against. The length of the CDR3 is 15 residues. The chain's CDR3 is CASSFVPGTNTEASF.

The CDR3 spells CASSDYRGSYEQYF. The V and J genes are TRBV7-2 and TRBJ2-7; there is no DNA to check the TCRdb D call of TRBD2. Germline V gene data show CDR1 as SGHTA and CDR2 as FQGNSA. This CDR3 comprises 14 residues.

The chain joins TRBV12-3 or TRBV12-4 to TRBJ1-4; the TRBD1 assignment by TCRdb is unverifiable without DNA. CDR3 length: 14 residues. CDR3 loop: CASTSDRKNEKLFF.

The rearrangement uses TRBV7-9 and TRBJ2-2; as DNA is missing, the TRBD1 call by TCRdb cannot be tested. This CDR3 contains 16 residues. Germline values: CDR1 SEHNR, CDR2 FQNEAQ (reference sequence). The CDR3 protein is CASSSGGAGRTGELFF.

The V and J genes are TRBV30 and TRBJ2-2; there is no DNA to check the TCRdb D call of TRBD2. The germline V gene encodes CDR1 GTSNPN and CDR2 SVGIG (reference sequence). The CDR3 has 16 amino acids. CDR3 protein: CAWLGLAGGHTGELFF.

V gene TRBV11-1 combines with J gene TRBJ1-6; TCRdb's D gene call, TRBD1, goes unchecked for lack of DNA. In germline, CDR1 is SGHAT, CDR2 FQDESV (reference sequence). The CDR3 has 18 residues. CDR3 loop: CASSSNRDRGNGDSPLHF.

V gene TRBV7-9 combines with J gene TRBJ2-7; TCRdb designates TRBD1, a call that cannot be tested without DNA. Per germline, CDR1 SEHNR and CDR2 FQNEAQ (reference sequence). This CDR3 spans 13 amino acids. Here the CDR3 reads CASSSPGTIEQYF.

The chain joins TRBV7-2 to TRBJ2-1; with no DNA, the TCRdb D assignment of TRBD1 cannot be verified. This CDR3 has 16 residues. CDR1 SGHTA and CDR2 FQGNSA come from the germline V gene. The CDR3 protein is CASSLLGQGTYNEQFF.

CDR3 sequence: CASSFTGGELPQHF. The chain uses TRBV5-1 and TRBJ1-5; TCRdb outputs TRBD1, but without DNA this stays unchecked. The CDR3 totals 14 residues. CDR1 and CDR2 from the germline V gene are SGHRS and YFSETQ.

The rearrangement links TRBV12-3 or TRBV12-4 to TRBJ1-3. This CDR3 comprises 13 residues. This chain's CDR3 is CASSFGPGNTIYF.

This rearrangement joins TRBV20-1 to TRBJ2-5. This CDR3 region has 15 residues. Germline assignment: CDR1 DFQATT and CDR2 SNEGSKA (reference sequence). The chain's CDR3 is CSARAGATYQETQYF.

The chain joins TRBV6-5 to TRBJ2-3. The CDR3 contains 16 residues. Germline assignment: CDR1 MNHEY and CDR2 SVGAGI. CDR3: CASSYSHSLLTDTQYF.

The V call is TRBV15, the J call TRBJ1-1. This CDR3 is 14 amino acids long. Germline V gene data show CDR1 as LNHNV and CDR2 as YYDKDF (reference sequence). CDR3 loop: CATSRDLGSTEAFF.

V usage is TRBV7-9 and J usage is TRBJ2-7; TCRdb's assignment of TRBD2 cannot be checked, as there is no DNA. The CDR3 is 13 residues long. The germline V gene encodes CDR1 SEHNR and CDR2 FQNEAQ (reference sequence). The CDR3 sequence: CATEGLAGSEQYF.

The CDR3 sequence is CASSPDLGTDTEAFF. The chain carries TRBV18 and TRBJ1-1; TCRdb indicates TRBD1, and absent DNA this call remains unverified. CDR1 and CDR2 (germline): KGHSH, LQKENI. This CDR3 spans 15 amino acids.

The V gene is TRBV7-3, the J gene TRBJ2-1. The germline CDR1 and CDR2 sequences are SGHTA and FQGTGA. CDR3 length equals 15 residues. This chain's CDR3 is CASSSVLSSYNEQFF. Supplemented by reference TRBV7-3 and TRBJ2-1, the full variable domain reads GAGVSQTPSNKVTEKGKYVELRCDPISGHTALYWYRQSLGQGPEFLIYFQGTGAADDSGLPNDRFFAVRPEGSVSTLKIQRTERGDSAVYLCASSSVLSSYNEQFFGPGTRLTVL.

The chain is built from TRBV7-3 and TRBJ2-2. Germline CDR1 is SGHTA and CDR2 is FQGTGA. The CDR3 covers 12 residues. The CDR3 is CASRREAGELFF.

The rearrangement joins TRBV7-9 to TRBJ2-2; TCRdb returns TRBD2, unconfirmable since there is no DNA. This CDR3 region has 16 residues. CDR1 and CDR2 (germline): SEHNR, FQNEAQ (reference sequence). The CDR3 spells CASSPRLAGRTGELFF.

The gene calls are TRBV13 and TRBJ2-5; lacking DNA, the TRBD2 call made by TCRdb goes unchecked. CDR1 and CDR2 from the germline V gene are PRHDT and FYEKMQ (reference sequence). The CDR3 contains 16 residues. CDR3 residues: CASSSATSGVWETQYF.